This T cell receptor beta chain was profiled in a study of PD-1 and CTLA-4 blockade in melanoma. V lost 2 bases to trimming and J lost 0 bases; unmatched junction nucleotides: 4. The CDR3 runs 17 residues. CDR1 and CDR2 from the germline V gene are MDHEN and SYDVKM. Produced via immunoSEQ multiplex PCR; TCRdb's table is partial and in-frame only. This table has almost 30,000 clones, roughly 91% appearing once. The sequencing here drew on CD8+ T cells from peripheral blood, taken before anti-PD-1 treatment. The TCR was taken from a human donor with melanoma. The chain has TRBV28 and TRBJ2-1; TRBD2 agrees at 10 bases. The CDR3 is CASSLLAGVGSYNEQFF. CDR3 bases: TGTGCCAGCAGTTTACTAGCGGGAGTAGGCTCCTACAATGAGCAGTTCTTC.